Listed here are 2 T cell receptor beta chains from one sample, sequenced in a study of blood T cell repertoires in COVID-19. Profiling relied on immunoSEQ multiplex PCR, and the TCRdb table lists in-frame clones only, not all of them. The sample contains 200,000 to 300,000 clones, approximately 83% of which appear only once. Source material: peripheral blood. These receptors were obtained from a human donor in a cohort sampled during active COVID-19.

This chain joins TRBV18 and TRBJ1-2; possible D gene TRBD1, 5 bases. V dropped 5 bases and J dropped 2 bases, with 12 bases sitting between them. Germline V gene lookup returns CDR1 KGHSH and CDR2 LQKENI. The CDR3 is 14 residues long. The CDR3 DNA is TGTGCCAGCTCAGCTGGACACGCGAACTATGGCTACACCTTC. Its protein product is CASSAGHANYGYTF.

This chain uses TRBV6-6 with TRBJ1-5; the match to TRBD1 covers 7 bases. Germline V gene sequence: CDR1 MNHNY, CDR2 SVGAGI (reference sequence). This CDR3 has 16 amino acids. V lost 5 bases and J lost 6; bases outside the gene matches: 13. Here the CDR3 reads CASSTDRVGASQPQHF. The CDR3, as DNA: TGTGCCAGCAGTACCGACAGGGTGGGGGCAAGTCAGCCCCAGCATTTT.